This T cell receptor (beta chain) was captured by sequencing in a study of cytotoxic CD8 clonotypes in ibrutinib-treated CLL. The wider study: For this cohort, patients were approximately ten relapsed/refractory and some 15 treatment-naive, while some 18 were IGHV unmutated.

Deep sequencing aimed at 1 in 200,000 to 1 in 1 million T cells' resolution. TCRdb's table, derived via immunoSEQ multiplex PCR, lists solely in-frame clones and lacks some. The table shows 15,000 or so clones, with 64% occurring only once. Deletions cut 6 bases from V and 3 bases from J, with 15 bases between. CDR1 and CDR2 (germline): MNHEY, SMNVEV (reference sequence). This CDR3 has 14 amino acids. The clonotype comes from a human donor with chronic lymphocytic leukemia. This chain links TRBV27 with TRBJ2-7; D possibly uses TRBD1 or TRBD2 (6 bases each). The sequences come from PBMCs, collected before ibrutinib treatment. The CDR3 spells CASRIGGSYYEQYF. DNA of the CDR3: TGTGCCAGCAGGATAGGGGGGTCCTACTACGAGCAGTACTTC.